The clone carrying this T cell receptor beta chain was seen ten or more times. No antigen is known for it. The germline V gene encodes CDR1 PRHDT and CDR2 FYEKMQ (reference sequence). This CDR3 region has 14 residues. V trimming: 5 bases; J trimming: 5 bases; junction bases outside the gene matches: 1. These data originate in a study of T cells in Graves' hyperthyroidism and ophthalmopathy. Overall study findings and caveats: Ophthalmopathy stood apart from stable hyperthyroidism in a 13 V-J model. Blood held most thyroid clonotypes expanded above 0.001 frequency.

Amplified TCR beta CDR3 regions derived from RNA transcripts. RT-PCR in the first round (using the HTBI primer set) targeted the TCR CDR3. A single record per CDR3 protein comes from TCRdb applying MiXCR to the multiplex PCR reads. This table holds some 340,000 distinct CDR3 sequences, approximately 14% found once. Exclusion followed for patients with uncontrolled infection, other autoimmune disease, pregnancy or lactation. Each diagnosis drew on symptoms, thyroxine, TRAb, thyroid ultrasound and orbital computed tomography findings. The chain recombines TRBV13 with TRBJ1-4; 11 bases match TRBD1. The material sequenced was blood. The receptor comes from a middle-aged woman with Graves' ophthalmopathy. The CDR3 region is CASSGDRGNEKLFF. The CDR3, as DNA: TGTGCCAGCAGCGGGGACAGGGGGAATGAAAAACTGTTTTTT.